This T cell receptor (beta chain) emerged from a study of spatial heterogeneity in lung cancer. Time point of the sample: sample taken at primary tumor resection. The germline V gene has CDR1 MNHEY and CDR2 SVGEGT. The CDR3 is 15 amino acids. V shed 3 bases and J shed 0 bases, with 9 bases lying between them. TCRdb reprocessed the 5' RACE reads with MiXCR, giving one entry per CDR3 protein. In the table there are 45,000 to 55,000 distinct CDR3 sequences, 5.3% of which are singletons. This clonotype was sampled from a male donor with early-stage non-small cell lung cancer. Sequenced material: PBMCs, taken at surgery. The V and J genes are TRBV6-2 or TRBV6-3 and TRBJ2-4; D unresolved. The CDR3 reads CASSYGWGAKNIQYF. CDR3 nucleotide sequence: TGTGCCAGCAGTTATGGGTGGGGAGCCAAAAACATTCAGTACTTC.